This T cell receptor (beta chain) was sequenced for a study of T cells in Graves' hyperthyroidism and ophthalmopathy (dated by TCRdb to the late 2010s). For context, the study as a whole: Peripheral blood was sampled at the time of initial diagnosis, prior to any treatment. To identify distinguishing TCR V-J signatures, a discovery cohort of roughly 100 patients was used, comprising 43 with Graves' ophthalmopathy and roughly 60 with stable Graves' hyperthyroidism. Whether ophthalmopathy could be predicted prospectively was tested in an independent validation cohort made up of under 20 hyperthyroidism patients plus 17 patients who later progressed to ophthalmopathy. The 75 to 100 discovery patients were randomly split 7:3 into training and test sets. In addition, the study compared T-cell repertoires in thyroid tissue and in blood from five or six Graves' hyperthyroidism patients. Once sampling was done, hyperthyroidism patients were given methimazole at a starting dose of 30 mg daily, whereas ophthalmopathy patients were given high-dose intravenous methylprednisolone. The paper describes TCR Vbeta CDR3 sequencing of 140 or so peripheral blood samples, made up of some 42 ophthalmopathy patients, approximately 76 hyperthyroidism patients and 17 progressor patients.

In the ophthalmopathy patients, disease was moderately to severely active, with a Clinical Activity Score of 3 or more, a NOSPECS grade of 4 or more, and a duration of less than 3 months. Patients with uncontrolled infections, other autoimmune diseases, pregnancy or lactation were excluded. Diagnoses were based on clinical symptoms, serum thyroxine and TRAb, thyroid ultrasound and orbital computed tomography. Ficoll-Paque density gradient centrifugation was used to isolate PBMCs from about 9.4 ml of fresh peripheral blood. Total RNA was extracted with Trizol reagent, and quality was checked on an Agilent 2100 Bioanalyzer. Remarks on this clonotype: The antigen this receptor binds is unknown. No qualities accompany the bases; no much larger clone lies one base away.

The investigation overall reported the following: Most expanded thyroid clonotypes (frequency above 0.001) were also detected in blood, a finding suggesting that blood repertoires may reflect thyroid immune responses. Sample size was not statistically predetermined, and blinding of investigators to group allocation was not performed. During validation, the model predicted progression to ophthalmopathy a median of approximately 7 months ahead of onset, with roughly 65% sensitivity and about 75% specificity. A model built on a 13 V-J signature distinguished ophthalmopathy from stable hyperthyroidism, reaching 87.88% sensitivity and about 81% specificity in cross-validation and 80%/75% in testing.

The TCR beta CDR3 regions were amplified from RNA transcripts. A first-round RT-PCR of the TCR CDR3 used the HTBI primer set with the Qiagen OneStep RT-PCR kit. A second multiplex PCR round built the libraries, followed by size selection and purification. The libraries were sequenced on an Illumina HiSeq2000 using paired-end 100 bp reads. From the authors' description of their analysis: SOAPnuke was used to process the raw data, with reads discarded if the reads contained adapters or uncalled bases, had a mean Phred below 15, or lacked an exact constant-primer or identifier match. High-quality paired reads were merged with COPE v1.2.5, and unique nucleotide sequences were defined as clonotypes. Clonotypes were aligned to IMGT TRBV, TRBD and TRBJ reference segments using MiTCR v1.1. The analysis was restricted to V-J combinations with a frequency above 0.0001, which together covered 99.2% of the repertoires. A TCS score was defined as the ratio of F50 (clonal expansion) to E x V (chaos), with BLOSUM62-based TCRdist applied between CDR3 peptides within each V-J. Welch's t-statistics and random forest reduced roughly 540 V-J features to 10 to 15, which were used in a naive Bayes classifier (R e1071). Starting from the raw public reads, TCRdb applied fastp trimming at Q25, assembled clones with MiXCR and retained in-frame beta chains. All rows with the same CDR3 protein become a single entry with the most common DNA and genes. Clone size and V and J calls follow TCRdb, not the original study. The sample table contains 500,000 to 650,000 distinct CDR3 sequences; only one count was recorded for approximately 14% of them. Around an eighth of the sample belongs to the ten largest clones.

The sample comprised blood. This clonotype originated in a woman in her 50s with Graves' ophthalmopathy.

The nucleotides are TGTGCCAGCAGCTTAACCGGACTAGCGGGAGACCCCTACGAGCAGTACTTC. Translated, this is CASSLTGLAGDPYEQYF. This chain joins TRBV7-6 to TRBJ2-7; TRBD2 agrees with 13 junctional bases. V is pruned by 2 bases and J by 2 bases, leaving 6 bases of the junction without a gene match. CDR1 is given as SGHVS and CDR2 as FNYEAQ, both from the germline V gene. The CDR3 contains 17 residues, cysteine and phenylalanine counted. The read is trimmed to its CDR3 DNA, 51 bases read in frame from base 1.